The source of this T cell receptor (beta chain) is a study of T cell responses to AZD1222 COVID-19 vaccine. The study's findings and limits: Scientists sampled the repertoires only once the peak T cell response had passed.

Generated by immunoSEQ multiplex PCR, the TCRdb table keeps only in-frame clones and is missing some. The sample contains about 150,000 clones, roughly nine tenths of which appear only once. Concerning this clone: Its antigen is as yet unknown.

There are 14 residues in the CDR3. In germline, CDR1 is MNHEY, CDR2 SVGAGI. The ends were cut back, 7 bases at V and 5 bases at J, with 18 bases in the middle. Sample: peripheral blood, taken on day 0 of AZD1222 vaccination. The receptor was isolated from an adult in good health. The rearrangement uses TRBV6-5 and TRBJ2-7; weak D call: TRBD2 (6 bases). CDR3 DNA: TGTGCCAGCACCTCGGGACTGCCCCTAAACGAGCAGTACTTC. Translated: CASTSGLPLNEQYF.